The 10 T cell receptor beta chains presented below share a single source sample, sequenced in a study of neurological immune-mediated disorders. Time point meaning: technical triplicate 1. TCRdb ran MiXCR on the 5' RACE reads and lists one entry per CDR3 protein. The sample includes about 24,000 distinct CDR3 sequences, around 14% seen only once; the top ten take approximately 5%. Source material: CD4+ T cells from blood. The source of these receptors is a female donor with HTLV-1-associated myelopathy (HAM/TSP).

This clonotype was observed many times. The gene calls are TRBV5-1 and TRBJ2-6; D remains ambiguous. V dropped 2 bases and J dropped 0 bases, with 9 bases sitting between them. The CDR3 extends over 16 amino acids. Germline lookup yields CDR1 SGHRS and CDR2 YFSETQ. Here the CDR3 DNA reads TGCGCCAGCAGCTTAGGACCGAACTCTGGGGCCAACGTCCTGACTTTC. It encodes CASSLGPNSGANVLTF.

The chain carries TRBV20-1 and TRBJ1-6; D gene ambiguous. Looked up from germline, CDR1 is DFQATT and CDR2 is SNEGSKA (reference sequence). The CDR3 is made up of 14 amino acids. V was clipped by 0 bases and J by 11 bases, with 14 bases between them. The CDR3 protein is CSARDSALGAPLHF. DNA for the CDR3: TGCAGTGCTAGAGATTCGGCCCTAGGCGCACCCCTCCACTTT.

V and J are TRBV10-3 and TRBJ1-6; D uncertain. Germline CDR1 is ENHRY and CDR2 is SYGVKD. The CDR3 runs to 14 residues. Trimming removed 4 bases at V and 7 bases at J, with 11 bases between. The CDR3 nucleotides read TGTGCCATCAGTGGGACGGCCCAAAATTCACCCCTCCACTTT. It codes for CAISGTAQNSPLHF.

This clonotype was seen repeatedly, ten times or more. The rearrangement uses TRBV12-3 or TRBV12-4 and TRBJ2-1; possible D gene TRBD2, 6 bases. This CDR3 has 16 amino acids. V was clipped by 4 bases and J by 6 bases, with 19 bases between them. CDR3 in DNA: TGTGCCAGCAGTTCCGCGGGACTTAGTTACTTCAATGAGCAGTTCTTC. Translating it yields CASSSAGLSYFNEQFF.

This clonotype was detected many times. This chain joins TRBV7-2 and TRBJ2-7; D unresolved. Trimming took 5 bases from V and 6 from J, leaving 17 bases between them. The CDR3 spans 14 residues. Per the germline V gene, CDR1 is SGHTA and CDR2 is FQGNSA. CDR3 nucleotides: TGTGCCAGCAGCCCAATGGTCGGGTCGGGCGAGCAGTACTTC. This translates into CASSPMVGSGEQYF.

Note on this clonotype: Compared with germline, one end of the junction differs, possibly owing to a read error. The chain joins TRBV6-1 to TRBJ1-6; D might be TRBD1 (6 bases). Germline values: CDR1 MNHNS, CDR2 SASEGT. This CDR3 has 14 amino acids. The CDR3 here is CASGEGRGNSPLYF. In DNA, the CDR3 is TGTGCCAGTGGGGAGGGGAGGGGGAATTCACCCCTCTACTTT.

In regard to this clonotype: Possible read error: a much larger clone is one base away. This chain connects TRBV20-1 to TRBJ2-5; 7 nucleotides agree with TRBD1. From germline, CDR1 is DFQATT and CDR2 SNEGSKA (reference sequence). There are 14 residues in the CDR3. V lost 2 bases, J lost 3 bases, and 6 bases stayed unmatched. Here the CDR3 reads CSARNGQVEETQYF. The CDR3, as DNA: TGCAGTGCTAGAAATGGACAGGTGGAAGAGACCCAGTACTTC.

The table lists this clonotype with many counts. The genes are TRBV5-6 and TRBJ2-7, with 8 bases aligning to TRBD1. This CDR3 has 13 residues. Trimming took 3 bases from V and 7 from J; bases not matched to a gene: 6. The germline V gene has CDR1 SGHDT and CDR2 YYEEEE. CDR3 amino acids: CASSYGTGEEQYF. The CDR3 nucleotides read TGTGCCAGCAGCTATGGGACAGGCGAGGAGCAGTACTTC. Supplemented by reference TRBV5-6 and TRBJ2-7, the full variable domain reads DAGVTQSPTHLIKTRGQQVTLRCSPKSGHDTVSWYQQALGQGPQFIFQYYEEEERQRGNFPDRFSGHQFPNYSSELNVNALLLGDSALYLCASSYGTGEEQYFGPGTRLTVT.

This clonotype is classed as medium-sized. The chain joins TRBV5-6 to TRBJ2-1; D possibly corresponds to TRBD1 (6 bases). Germline V gene data show CDR1 as SGHDT and CDR2 as YYEEEE. Trimming took 7 bases from V and 1 from J, leaving 18 bases between them. CDR3 length: 16 amino acids. The CDR3, as DNA: TGTGCCAGCGGCAAGACAGGATGGGATTCCTACAATGAGCAGTTCTTC. It is translated as CASGKTGWDSYNEQFF.

Concerning this clonotype itself: Germline is not matched at one junction end, which may reflect a read error. The chain recombines TRBV20-1 with TRBJ2-7; D remains unclear. This CDR3 region has 14 residues. The V gene's germline CDR1 is DFQATT and CDR2 SNEGSKA (reference sequence). CDR3 in amino acids: CSATSSPITYDQYF. For the CDR3, the DNA is TGCAGTGCTACCTCCTCTCCCATCACCTACGATCAGTACTTC.